This T cell receptor beta chain was captured in a study of blood T cell repertoires in COVID-19 (dated by TCRdb to 2018 to 2021). In terms of the full investigation: Collaborator samples came from the United States, Italy and Spain and covered acute and convalescent phases of COVID-19. Nearly every sample came with metadata listing a de-identified subject ID, COVID-19 status, age in years and sex. The prospective study material was composed of cDNA or gDNA derived from T cells, B-cell-depleted T cells, or PBMCs. The repertoires were made available in a free public database intended to serve as a resource for research on the immune response to SARS-CoV-2. Samples were obtained from the ongoing ImmuneRACE study (first 160 participants) and from 1,254 subjects provided by 6 global collaborators. HLA class I and class II types, where available, came from metadata supplied by the sample provider rather than from assay-based typing. Deeply sampled blood TCRbeta repertoires from subjects exposed to, actively infected with, or recovered from COVID-19 were included in the dataset.

On the study overall, not on this receptor specifically: The quantity of clinical and demographic metadata differed by source and by participant and was supplied without curation.

CDR1 and CDR2 are read off the germline V gene (reference sequence) as LGHDT and YNNKEL. From cysteine to phenylalanine, the CDR3 is 13 amino acids long. Left in the record is the CDR3 DNA by itself, 39 bases read in frame from the first base. The trim is 0 bases for V and 3 bases for J, with a gap of 5 bases between the germline ends. The immunoSEQ Assay, a bias-controlled multiplex PCR, was used to amplify TCRbeta CDR3 regions from genomic DNA. Per the authors' processing: Nucleated cell counts per sample were estimated from amplification of reference gene primers within the assay. To quantify the absolute abundance of each unique TCRbeta CDR3 rearrangement, sequence reads were collapsed and filtered. For each sample, productive Simpson clonality was calculated by taking the square root of Simpson's diversity index across productive rearrangements. Imported from immuneACCESS, the table was reduced by TCRdb to in-frame sequences with V and J called. These copies leave out some clones; in studies compared against another copy, an unresolved V gene accounts for under half, and the cause of the remainder is not known. From that table come the V and J calls and clone size; the DNA was used to work out D and trimming. Within this sample are approximately 200,000 clones, with roughly three quarters of them counted one time only. The ten largest clones represent 15% to 20% of the sample.

Whole blood was collected in K2EDTA tubes by collaborating institutions according to the institutions' own protocols. For TCRbeta analysis, collaborator samples were shipped as frozen whole blood, as isolated PBMCs, or as DNA extracted from either sample type. Of note for this clone: The clone's antigen remains unknown. No base quality information exists; no much larger clone differs at one position.

This receptor was obtained from a man in his sixties with active or convalescent COVID-19. The sequence is built from TRBV3-1 (or the pseudogene TRBV3-2) and TRBJ1-1; there is no confident call for the D gene. Sequencing used peripheral blood. CDR3 reads: CASSQESDTEAFF. The DNA is as follows: TGTGCCAGCAGCCAAGAGTCAGACACTGAAGCTTTCTTT.